The sequence of this T cell receptor (beta chain) was determined in a study of T cell clusters in autoimmune cytopenias. Multiplex touch-down PCR amplified TRB using TRB-A and TRB-B pools in one tube. From its re-call of the multiplex PCR reads, TCRdb lists each CDR3 protein once, without DNA. The table lists 5,500 to 8,000 distinct CDR3 sequences. In germline, CDR1 is SGHNT, CDR2 YYREEE (reference sequence). This CDR3 contains 15 residues. TRB was amplified from 250 ng of peripheral blood genomic DNA per sample. This sample also belongs to another study, concerning T cell repertoires in aging, cancer and after chemotherapy.

The sequenced sample was peripheral blood. V and J are TRBV5-4 and TRBJ2-3; the TCRdb D gene call, TRBD1, has no DNA to confirm it. This sequence originates from a human donor in good health. This CDR3 reads CASSSGTLSTDTQYF.